Reported below is one TCR beta chain. Its specificity is not known. Germline V CDR1 and CDR2: LNHNV, YYDKDF (reference sequence). The CDR3 has 14 amino acids. V shed 1 base and J shed 0 bases, with 7 bases lying between them. The data were taken from a study of T cell responses to AZD1222 COVID-19 vaccine. General study findings and limits: White British donors predominated, females outnumbered males, and clonal diversity was possibly underestimated.

Produced via immunoSEQ multiplex PCR; TCRdb's table is partial and in-frame only. The data show about 86,000 clones, over 85% seen once. This clonotype was sampled from an adult who received the AZD1222 COVID-19 vaccine. The chain combines TRBV15 with TRBJ2-7; D is undetermined. The starting material was peripheral blood, obtained 28 days after the second AZD1222 dose. The CDR3 region is CATSRGEDSYEQYF. The CDR3 nucleotides read TGTGCCACCAGCAGAGGTGAGGACTCCTACGAGCAGTACTTC.